This T cell receptor beta chain originates from a study of cytomegalovirus exposure and HLA in healthy donors. Looked up from germline, CDR1 is SNHLY and CDR2 is FYNNEI. This CDR3 is built from 13 residues. The ends were cut back, 5 bases at V and 4 bases at J, with 10 bases in the middle. PCR amplification relied on 60 Vbeta primers (plus 13 Jbeta primers). Assay: immunoSEQ multiplex PCR; the TCRdb copy retains only in-frame clones and omits some. The sample holds more than 95,000 clones, 75% to 90% seen once. Material for sequencing was PBMCs. The chain employs TRBV2 and TRBJ2-3; D unresolved. This clonotype was sampled from a man aged 25 to 45 in good health and CMV-seropositive. CDR3 residues: CASSLPQADTQYF. CDR3 coding DNA: TGTGCCAGCAGTTTACCACAAGCAGATACGCAGTATTTT.